The 24 T cell receptor beta chains below come from one sample, sequenced in a study of identical twins. TCRdb reanalysed the 5' RACE reads using MiXCR and keeps one entry per CDR3 protein. The sample carries around 960,000 distinct CDR3 sequences, over 9% recorded once. This sample was also put to use in a study of yellow fever vaccine responses in identical twins.

Sequenced material: PBMCs. Receptors originate from a young woman in good health.

This clonotype was seen more than once but under ten times. The chain is built from TRBV2 and TRBJ2-3; D gene unclear. The CDR3 has 13 residues. Trimming pared 3 bases from V and 4 bases from J, leaving 8 bases between. Germline CDR1 SNHLY, CDR2 FYNNEI. CDR3 residues: CASSEWSPDTQYF. CDR3 nucleotide sequence: TGTGCCAGCAGTGAGTGGTCGCCAGATACGCAGTATTTT.

The chain joins TRBV9 to TRBJ2-1, with 10 bases that match TRBD2. The CDR3 has 18 amino acids. Per the germline V gene, CDR1 is SGDLS and CDR2 is YYNGEE. V trimming: 4 bases; J trimming: 2 bases; junction bases outside the gene matches: 12. The CDR3 sequence: CASSLGAGGQKTYNEQFF. In nucleotides, the CDR3 is TGTGCCAGCAGCTTAGGAGCGGGGGGGCAGAAAACCTACAATGAGCAGTTCTTC. The full variable domain, in which reference TRBV9 and TRBJ2-1 provide the parts outside the CDR3, is DSGVTQTPKHLITATGQRVTLRCSPRSGDLSVYWYQQSLDQGLQFLIQYYNGEERAKGNILERFSAQQFPDLHSELNLSSLELGDSALYFCASSLGAGGQKTYNEQFFGPGTRLTVL.

This chain connects TRBV4-1 to TRBJ2-1, with 8 bases matching TRBD2. This CDR3 is built from 18 residues. The V gene's germline CDR1 is MGHRA and CDR2 YSYEKL. Losses at the gene ends were 2 bases for V and 0 bases for J; bases not matched to a gene: 9. The CDR3 nucleotides are TGCGCCAGCAGCCAAAAAGCGGGAGACCGGCGCTCCTACAATGAGCAGTTCTTC. This codes for CASSQKAGDRRSYNEQFF.

This clonotype was recorded at least ten times. V usage is TRBV2 and J usage is TRBJ2-3; D unclear. Germline assignment: CDR1 SNHLY and CDR2 FYNNEI. V lost 1 base, J lost 1 base, and 12 bases lay in between. This CDR3 has 16 amino acids. The CDR3 sequence is CASSEVRQVGTDTQYF. The CDR3 DNA reads as TGTGCCAGCAGTGAAGTTCGCCAGGTCGGCACAGATACGCAGTATTTT.

This clonotype was detected a few times. CDR3 DNA: TGTGCCAGCAGCTACCGGACTAGCGGGACCTACGAGCAGTACTTC. Amino acids: CASSYRTSGTYEQYF. The chain uses TRBV11-3 and TRBJ2-7, with TRBD2 identical over 12 bases. The V gene's germline CDR1 is SGHNT and CDR2 YENEEA. The trim removed 4 bases at V and 2 bases at J, leaving 3 bases unmatched. CDR3 length: 15 residues. Combining the CDR3 with reference TRBV11-3 and TRBJ2-7 gives the whole variable domain EAGVVQSPRYKIIEKKQPVAFWCNPISGHNTLYWYLQNLGQGPELLIRYENEEAVDDSQLPKDRFSAERLKGVDSTLKIQPAELGDSAVYLCASSYRTSGTYEQYFGPGTRLTVT.

This clonotype has a count of ten or more. This sequence joins TRBV5-1 and TRBJ1-1; 8 bases agree with TRBD1. The germline V gene encodes CDR1 SGHRS and CDR2 YFSETQ. The length of the CDR3 is 14 residues. V gave up 2 bases and J gave up 1 base; unmatched junction bases: 1. The CDR3 DNA reads as TGCGCCAGCAGCTTCACAGGGGGGAACACTGAAGCTTTCTTT. It codes for CASSFTGGNTEAFF.

This chain connects TRBV20-1 to TRBJ1-1; the D is unclear. Looked up from germline, CDR1 is DFQATT and CDR2 is SNEGSKA (reference sequence). Trimming removed 2 bases from V and 7 bases from J, with 5 bases in between. This CDR3 region has 10 residues. DNA of the CDR3: TGCAGTGCTAGACAGTTTGAAGCTTTCTTT. It encodes CSARQFEAFF.

The sample holds a few counts of this clonotype. The genes are TRBV18 and TRBJ2-5; D might be TRBD1 or TRBD2, each matching 5 bases. Germline CDR1 is KGHSH and CDR2 is LQKENI. V dropped 1 base and J dropped 4 bases, with 16 bases sitting between them. The CDR3 runs to 16 residues. The CDR3 here is CASSPLKKGTGETQYF. In DNA form, the CDR3 reads TGTGCCAGCTCACCACTCAAAAAAGGGACGGGAGAGACCCAGTACTTC.

J is TRBJ1-5 and V is TRBV7-8; D is ambiguous. The CDR3 is 16 residues long. Germline assignment: CDR1 SGHVS and CDR2 FQNEAQ. Deletions cut 6 bases from V and 0 bases from J, with 15 bases between. CDR3: CASSWGDTNSNQPQHF. The CDR3 coding sequence is TGTGCCAGCAGTTGGGGTGACACCAATAGCAATCAGCCCCAGCATTTT.

This clonotype was counted at least ten times. The CDR3 nucleotides read TGTGCCAGCATGGGGCAGGCGCCTGGAAACACCATATATTTT. Protein: CASMGQAPGNTIYF. The chain is built from TRBV28 and TRBJ1-3; perhaps TRBD1 as D (5 bases). V lost 7 bases and J lost 2, with 12 bases in between. Looked up from germline, CDR1 is MDHEN and CDR2 is SYDVKM. The CDR3 has 14 residues.

The CDR3 DNA follows: TGCGCCAGCAGCTTCCCCCACGGGGAGGGAAACACCATATATTTT. The encoded protein is CASSFPHGEGNTIYF. The chain couples TRBV5-1 to TRBJ1-3; D unresolved. The ends were cut back, 2 bases at V and 4 bases at J, with 13 bases in the middle. Germline CDR1 SGHRS, CDR2 YFSETQ. The CDR3 is made up of 15 amino acids.

CDR3 sequence (DNA): TGTGCCAGTGCCCCTGGGGGGCGCGTCGGGGAGCTGTTTTTT. It codes for CASAPGGRVGELFF. The chain joins TRBV28 to TRBJ2-2; D could derive from TRBD1 or TRBD2 (6 bases each). V lost 9 bases to trimming and J lost 7 bases, with 18 bases between them. Germline values: CDR1 MDHEN, CDR2 SYDVKM. This CDR3 is 14 amino acids long.

This clonotype has more than one count but fewer than ten. This chain joins TRBV28 and TRBJ2-3; a possible D gene is TRBD1 (5 bases). CDR3 length: 15 amino acids. V was trimmed by 5 bases and J by 6 bases, leaving 18 bases between them. CDR1 MDHEN and CDR2 SYDVKM come from the germline V gene. The CDR3 DNA sequence: TGTGCCAGCAGTCCGCGATCCAGCCCAGGGGATACGCAGTATTTT. Amino acid sequence: CASSPRSSPGDTQYF.

This clonotype has ten or more counts. The gene calls are TRBV24-1 and TRBJ2-7, with 7 bases that match TRBD1. The CDR3 is made up of 15 amino acids. CDR1 KGHDR and CDR2 SFDVKD come from the germline V gene. Trimming took 4 bases from V and 3 from J; bases not matched to a gene: 8. CDR3 in DNA: TGTGCCACCAGTGAAAAGACAGGGATCGGCTACGAGCAGTACTTC. It specifies CATSEKTGIGYEQYF.

This clonotype was observed a few times. The chain recombines TRBV5-4 with TRBJ1-1, with 7 bases lining up with TRBD1. Per germline, CDR1 SGHNT and CDR2 YYREEE (reference sequence). The CDR3 is 17 amino acids. Losses at the gene ends were 5 bases for V and 1 base for J; bases not matched to a gene: 14. The CDR3 reads CASSLRFRDRRNTEAFF. DNA of the CDR3: TGTGCCAGCAGTTTACGTTTCCGGGACAGAAGGAACACTGAAGCTTTCTTT.

The chain recombines TRBV7-6 with TRBJ1-1; D is possibly TRBD1 (6 bases). V was pared by 0 bases and J by 8 bases, with 22 bases between. The CDR3 totals 17 residues. Germline V gene data show CDR1 as SGHVS and CDR2 as FNYEAQ. This CDR3 is CASSLAIPGAGALEAFF. The CDR3 region has the DNA TGTGCCAGCAGCTTAGCAATACCCGGGGCAGGGGCGTTGGAAGCTTTCTTT.

This clonotype showed up just a few times. The rearrangement joins TRBV27 to TRBJ2-7, with D hard to call. The CDR3 spans 12 residues. With 11 bases removed from V and 3 bases from J, the gap between germline ends came to 14 bases. In germline, CDR1 is MNHEY, CDR2 SMNVEV (reference sequence). Written as DNA, the CDR3 is TGTGCCGCCTCGGATGGCCACTACGAGCAGTACTTC. This sequence encodes CAASDGHYEQYF.

The table lists this clonotype with a few counts. V and J are TRBV29-1 and TRBJ2-1; the match to TRBD2 covers 13 bases. V lost 5 bases and J lost 7; bases outside the gene matches: 5. Germline V CDR1 and CDR2: SQVTM, ANQGSEA. The length of the CDR3 is 14 residues. Written as DNA, the CDR3 is TGCAGCGTTAGGACTAGCGGGAGTTCTAATGAGCAGTTCTTC. It codes for CSVRTSGSSNEQFF.

Only a few counts were recorded for this clonotype. V usage is TRBV18 and J usage is TRBJ2-7; D is unclear. The ends were cut back, 5 bases at V and 2 bases at J, with 10 bases in the middle. Germline assignment: CDR1 KGHSH and CDR2 LQKENI. The CDR3 length is 13 residues. The CDR3 protein is CASSATQAYEQYV. The CDR3, as DNA: TGTGCCAGCTCAGCGACTCAAGCCTACGAGCAGTACGTC.

This clonotype was seen at least ten times. The chain is built from TRBV20-1 and TRBJ2-3; the D is unclear. Trimming removed 7 bases at V and 0 bases at J, with 11 bases between. The germline CDR1 and CDR2 sequences are DFQATT and SNEGSKA (reference sequence). The CDR3 has 13 residues. CDR3 nucleotide sequence: TGCAGTGTCCACTACGGAAGCACAGATACGCAGTATTTT. Translation: CSVHYGSTDTQYF.

There are a few counts of this clonotype. One end of the junction varies from germline; a read error may be responsible. The chain employs TRBV2 and TRBJ1-6; D call uncertain. The CDR3 has 11 residues. The germline CDR1 and CDR2 sequences are SNHLY and FYNNEI. CDR3 DNA sequence: TGTGCCAGCAGGGAAGGTTCACCCCTCCACTTT. Translating it yields CASREGSPLHF.

The chain employs TRBV18 and TRBJ2-1; the D is unclear. Germline-derived CDR1 and CDR2 are KGHSH and LQKENI. The CDR3 runs to 14 residues. V gave up 0 bases and J gave up 2 bases, with 5 bases separating them. DNA of the CDR3: TGTGCCAGCTCACCACCTCAAACCTACAATGAGCAGTTCTTC. Translation gives CASSPPQTYNEQFF. Full variable domain (outside the CDR3, taken from reference TRBV18 and TRBJ2-1): NAGVMQNPRHLVRRRGQEARLRCSPMKGHSHVYWYRQLPEEGLKFMVYLQKENIIDESGMPKERFSAEFPKEGPSILRIQQVVRGDSAAYFCASSPPQTYNEQFFGPGTRLTVL.

J is TRBJ1-5 and V is TRBV12-3 or TRBV12-4; 7 nucleotides match TRBD1. This CDR3 has 13 residues. The trim removed 7 bases at V and 4 bases at J, leaving 4 bases unmatched. CDR3 protein: CASKGRGNQPQHF. Written as DNA, the CDR3 is TGTGCCAGCAAGGGCAGGGGGAATCAGCCCCAGCATTTT.

This clonotype was recorded a few times. This rearrangement joins TRBV5-5 to TRBJ1-2; no definite D call. The V end lost 2 bases, the J end lost 3 bases, and 11 bases lay between the germline ends. The germline V gene encodes CDR1 SGHKS and CDR2 YYEKEE (reference sequence). This CDR3 is 14 amino acids long. The CDR3 loop is CASSLAVLDYGYTF. DNA for the CDR3: TGTGCCAGCAGCTTAGCTGTGCTCGACTATGGCTACACCTTC.